One and the same sample provided the 22 T cell receptor beta chains below, sequenced in a study of Ad26.COV2.S vaccination and SARS-CoV-2 variants. Described treatment: roughly 18 received Ad26.COV2.S at low or high dose, single or two shots; roughly five received placebo; per-sample allocation not given. On day 63 after the first injection, vaccine and placebo recipients gave samples. Some clones are missing from TCRdb's copy, which holds only in-frame ones; the method was immunoSEQ multiplex PCR. Altogether fewer than 800,000 clones are present, about 90% being singletons, with the ten largest covering around 1.4%. Specimen: peripheral blood, collected in a trial of Ad26.COV2.S vaccine versus placebo. The receptor source for this set is a person between 18 and 60 years old who received the Ad26.COV2.S COVID-19 vaccine or a placebo.

The gene calls are TRBV7-2 and TRBJ2-3; TRBD2 agrees at 7 bases. This CDR3 has 15 residues. Germline loops: CDR1 SGHTA, CDR2 FQGNSA. V dropped 4 bases and J dropped 3; count of bases not matched to a gene: 7. CDR3 DNA: TGTGCCAGCAGCTCCCGATATAGCGGGACAGATACGCAGTATTTT. It is translated as CASSSRYSGTDTQYF.

V usage is TRBV7-3 and J usage is TRBJ1-2; D possibly corresponds to TRBD1 (5 bases). This CDR3 is built from 13 residues. CDR1 SGHTA and CDR2 FQGTGA come from the germline V gene. Trimming stripped 5 bases from V and 6 bases from J, with 13 bases between. The CDR3, as DNA: TGTGCCAGCAGCCTATCTGGGGGGAATGGCTACACCTTC. It yields the protein CASSLSGGNGYTF. Filled out from reference TRBV7-3 and TRBJ1-2, the complete variable domain reads GAGVSQTPSNKVTEKGKYVELRCDPISGHTALYWYRQSLGQGPEFLIYFQGTGAADDSGLPNDRFFAVRPEGSVSTLKIQRTERGDSAVYLCASSLSGGNGYTFGSGTRLTVV.

CDR3 in DNA: TGTGCCACGTGTGGCGCTGGGGCCAACGTCCTGACTTTC. Translated: CATCGAGANVLTF. This chain links TRBV10-3 with TRBJ2-6; no definite D call. Germline loops: CDR1 ENHRY, CDR2 SYGVKD. The CDR3 sequence is 13 residues long. V lost 10 bases and J 2 bases, leaving 9 bases between the germline ends.

The rearrangement links TRBV3-1 (or the pseudogene TRBV3-2) to TRBJ2-3, with 9 nucleotides matching TRBD2. CDR1 LGHDT and CDR2 YNNKEL come from the germline V gene (reference sequence). Trimming cost V 1 base and J 7 bases; bases outside gene matches: 9. The CDR3 spans 16 residues. CDR3 in DNA: TGTGCCAGCAGCCAAGGGTGGAGCGGGGGGATACATACGCAGTATTTT. Protein product: CASSQGWSGGIHTQYF.

This chain links TRBV10-2 with TRBJ1-5; D not certain. The germline V gene encodes CDR1 WSHSY and CDR2 SAAADI. The CDR3 sequence is 13 residues long. With 0 bases removed from V and 5 bases from J, the gap between germline ends came to 5 bases. The CDR3 spells CASSESRDQPQHF. The CDR3 DNA is TGCGCCAGCAGTGAGTCTAGAGATCAGCCCCAGCATTTT.

The V call is TRBV7-9, the J call TRBJ2-7; D gene uncertain. V lost 5 bases, J lost 2 bases, and 13 bases lay in between. The germline V gene encodes CDR1 SEHNR and CDR2 FQNEAQ (reference sequence). This CDR3 has 14 amino acids. CDR3 protein: CASSPEGLTYEQYF. CDR3 nucleotide sequence: TGTGCCAGCAGCCCCGAAGGGCTGACCTACGAGCAGTACTTC.

The chain employs TRBV11-2 and TRBJ2-7; D is possibly TRBD2 (6 bases). This CDR3 region has 16 residues. V was pared by 2 bases and J by 3 bases, with 17 bases between. The V gene's germline CDR1 is SGHAT and CDR2 FQNNGV. CDR3: CASSLRGLPTHYEQYF. The CDR3 nucleotides read TGTGCCAGCAGCTTAAGGGGACTCCCTACTCACTACGAGCAGTACTTC.

This clone was observed a few times. The rearrangement uses TRBV10-1 and TRBJ1-5, with D unclear. This CDR3 spans 13 amino acids. Looked up from germline, CDR1 is WNHNN and CDR2 is SYGVQD (reference sequence). Trimming took 8 bases from V and 4 from J, leaving 12 bases between them. CDR3 nucleotides: TGCGCCAGCCAGGAGTTTCTTAATCAGCCCCAGCATTTT. Translated, it gives CASQEFLNQPQHF.

This clone was observed a single time. The V call is TRBV5-6, the J call TRBJ1-1; no firm D call. V was trimmed by 0 bases and J by 3 bases, leaving 9 bases between them. In germline, CDR1 is SGHDT, CDR2 YYEEEE. The CDR3 loop spans 14 amino acids. The CDR3 reads CASSLVRGDTEAFF. The CDR3 region has the DNA TGTGCCAGCAGCTTGGTTCGTGGGGACACTGAAGCTTTCTTT.

DNA of the CDR3: TGTGCCAGCAGCCGCAGGGATTCCGGCTATGGCTACACCTTC. Translation gives CASSRRDSGYGYTF. The chain employs TRBV6-5 and TRBJ1-2, with a weak D call TRBD1 (5 bases). Germline V lookup: CDR1 MNHEY, CDR2 SVGAGI. V dropped 6 bases and J dropped 4 bases, with 15 bases sitting between them. The CDR3 extends over 14 amino acids.

The chain uses TRBV11-3 and TRBJ2-3; TRBD1 is a possible D gene (6 bases). V shed 5 bases and J shed 3 bases, with 6 bases lying between them. Germline lookup yields CDR1 SGHNT and CDR2 YENEEA. CDR3 length: 12 amino acids. Written as DNA, the CDR3 is TGTGCCAGCAGCCAGGGGACAGATACGCAGTATTTT. Its protein product is CASSQGTDTQYF.

The CDR3 bases are TGTGCCTGGAGTGTTGCAGGGGCCCTCTCTGGAAACACCATATATTTT. Encoded protein: CAWSVAGALSGNTIYF. The chain has TRBV30 and TRBJ1-3, with D perhaps TRBD1 (6 bases). V was cut by 0 bases and J by 0 bases, with 12 bases left in between. Germline V gene sequence: CDR1 GTSNPN, CDR2 SVGIG (reference sequence). The CDR3 totals 16 residues.

This chain joins TRBV30 and TRBJ1-6, with a tentative D call TRBD1 (5 bases). Germline values: CDR1 GTSNPN, CDR2 SVGIG (reference sequence). V shed 1 base and J shed 0 bases, with 19 bases lying between them. The CDR3 spans 19 residues. The CDR3 sequence: CAWSGGYTGGSSYNSPLHF. The CDR3 DNA reads TGTGCCTGGAGTGGTGGGTATACAGGAGGGAGCTCCTATAATTCACCCCTCCACTTT.

This clone was found once. The chain joins TRBV2 to TRBJ1-2; TRBD1 agrees at 7 bases. This CDR3 has 15 residues. Germline values: CDR1 SNHLY, CDR2 FYNNEI. V was pared by 0 bases and J by 4 bases, with 5 bases of the junction left unmatched. The CDR3 region is CASSEAPTGSYGYTF. In DNA, the CDR3 is TGTGCCAGCAGTGAAGCTCCGACAGGGTCCTATGGCTACACCTTC.

The chain couples TRBV3-1 (or the pseudogene TRBV3-2) to TRBJ2-5; D is possibly TRBD2 (6 bases). Germline V gene lookup returns CDR1 LGHDT and CDR2 YNNKEL (reference sequence). This CDR3 has 14 amino acids. V shed 4 bases and J shed 4 bases, with 13 bases lying between them. The CDR3 bases are TGTGCCAGCAGCCCCGGGACGCGGGGAGAGACCCAGTACTTC. Its translation: CASSPGTRGETQYF.

The rearrangement links TRBV5-6 to TRBJ2-3; D call uncertain. This CDR3 contains 13 residues. Trimming pared 4 bases from V and 4 bases from J, leaving 10 bases between. Germline CDR1 is SGHDT and CDR2 is YYEEEE. The CDR3 sequence: CASSRAGSDTQYF. Written as DNA, the CDR3 is TGTGCCAGCAGCAGGGCCGGCTCAGATACGCAGTATTTT.

V gene TRBV6-5 combines with J gene TRBJ2-3, with 10 nucleotides matching TRBD2. The CDR3 sequence is 16 residues long. The junction had 2 bases not matched to a gene; V was cut back by 2 bases and J by 0 bases. The germline V gene encodes CDR1 MNHEY and CDR2 SVGAGI. The CDR3 nucleotides read TGTGCCAGCAGTTACCGTAGCGGGAGGAGCACAGATACGCAGTATTTT. Translated, it gives CASSYRSGRSTDTQYF.

The chain carries TRBV6-2 or TRBV6-3 and TRBJ2-3; the D is unclear. The CDR3 totals 14 residues. CDR1 is MNHEY and CDR2 is SVGEGT in the germline V gene. With 8 bases removed from V and 0 bases from J, the gap between germline ends came to 12 bases. For the CDR3, the DNA is TGTGCCAGCCGCCGGGCAACTAGCACAGATACGCAGTATTTT. Translation gives CASRRATSTDTQYF.

The rearrangement uses TRBV7-3 and TRBJ1-2; 8 bases map to TRBD1. Germline CDR1 SGHTA, CDR2 FQGTGA. After removal of 5 bases from V and 5 bases from J, the junction contained 16 bases not matched to a gene. The CDR3 loop spans 17 amino acids. CDR3 coding DNA: TGTGCCAGCAGCCCCAGTCACCAGGGGGCGCTTGGGTATGGCTACACCTTC. Encoded protein: CASSPSHQGALGYGYTF.

The genes are TRBV3-1 (or the pseudogene TRBV3-2) and TRBJ2-6; weak D call: TRBD2 (6 bases). The V and J ends lost 1 base and 2 bases respectively, with 9 bases between them. Germline CDR1 reads LGHDT; CDR2 reads YNNKEL (reference sequence). The CDR3 consists of 16 residues. Here the CDR3 reads CASSQGGVTGANVLTF. The CDR3 DNA is TGTGCCAGCAGCCAAGGGGGGGTAACTGGGGCCAACGTCCTGACTTTC.

This sequence joins TRBV5-1 and TRBJ1-1; TRBD1 is a possible D gene (6 bases). The germline V gene encodes CDR1 SGHRS and CDR2 YFSETQ. V lost 0 bases, J lost 3 bases, and 9 bases lay in between. The CDR3 length is 14 residues. CDR3: CASSLVAGDTEAFF. CDR3 nucleotides: TGCGCCAGCAGCTTGGTCGCAGGGGACACTGAAGCTTTCTTT.

The genes are TRBV10-3 and TRBJ2-5; D might be TRBD1 or TRBD2, each matching 6 bases. Trimming took 0 bases from V and 4 from J, leaving 12 bases between them. The CDR3 runs 15 residues. Germline loops: CDR1 ENHRY, CDR2 SYGVKD. CDR3 sequence: CAISESTGGVETQYF. In DNA form, the CDR3 reads TGTGCCATCAGTGAGTCGACAGGAGGGGTAGAGACCCAGTACTTC.